This T cell receptor (beta chain) appears in the sequencing data of a study of CD8 T cells in ankylosing spondylitis. The table lists this clonotype with many counts. Its antigen is still unknown. Findings and caveats of the study: A motif of under ten highly homologous TCR beta variants was seen as apparently characteristic of ankylosing spondylitis blood.

TCRdb called the 5' RACE reads again in MiXCR, with one record for every CDR3 protein. The table records roughly 130,000 distinct CDR3 sequences, roughly 8.8% of them present only once. The length of the CDR3 is 13 residues. With 2 bases clipped from V and 12 bases from J, the junction kept 6 bases outside the gene matches. This TCR was sampled from a male donor with ankylosing spondylitis or in good health (not recorded which). The V and J genes are TRBV12-3 or TRBV12-4 and TRBJ2-7; TRBD2 agrees at 11 bases. Sequencing was performed on blood, either unsorted or a sorted T cell fraction (not recorded which). In DNA form, the CDR3 reads TGTGCCAGCAGTTTAACTCTAGCGGGAGGACCGTACTTC. Residues: CASSLTLAGGPYF.